Sequencing of this TCR beta chain was carried out in a study of blood T cell repertoires in COVID-19. Germline loops: CDR1 SGHRS, CDR2 YFSETQ. The V end lost 0 bases, the J end lost 2 bases, and 8 bases lay between the germline ends. This CDR3 comprises 14 residues. All enrollees were roughly 18 to 95 years old and from approximately 24 US areas. Cohorts were determined from participant-reported clinical history. Authors' methods: Amplified reference gene primers provided the basis for estimating nucleated cell counts. Profiled with immunoSEQ multiplex PCR; TCRdb holds only in-frame clones, not every one. V and J calls and clone size are copied from that table; D and trimming were computed from the DNA. The data contain around 190,000 clones, roughly 84% of them singletons.

Sequenced input: PBMCs or T cells enriched from blood (not recorded which). The source is a woman aged 25 to 39 who had recovered from COVID-19. This chain links TRBV5-1 with TRBJ1-1; D call uncertain. The CDR3 DNA follows: TGCGCCAGCAGCTTGGGGGCAGCCAACACTGAAGCTTTCTTT. It encodes CASSLGAANTEAFF.